Below are 5 T cell receptor beta chains sequenced from a single sample in a study of graft-versus-host responses after intestinal transplantation. From the graft tissue, intraepithelial and lamina propria lymphocytes were released through processing. TCRdb keeps only in-frame clones here, not all; method: immunoSEQ multiplex PCR. Of approximately 9,600 clones detected, roughly 71% appear once; the ten largest clones hold roughly a fifth. This material consisted of ileum tissue, taken about 440 days after intestinal transplantation. The source of these receptors is a human patient who received an intestinal transplant, so some T cells may come from the graft donor.

J is TRBJ2-2 and V is TRBV2, with D perhaps matching TRBD2 (6 bases). The CDR3 has 15 residues. From germline, CDR1 is SNHLY and CDR2 FYNNEI. Between the trimmed V and J ends, which lost 4 bases and 2 bases, there was a span of 11 bases. CDR3 in amino acids: CASSVAGFNTGELFF. In DNA, the CDR3 is TGTGCCAGCAGTGTTGCGGGGTTCAACACCGGGGAGCTGTTTTTT.

This clone was recorded once. The rearrangement links TRBV19 to TRBJ1-1; D is unresolved. Germline loops: CDR1 LNHDA, CDR2 SQIVND (reference sequence). This CDR3 has 13 residues. The V and J ends lost 3 bases and 3 bases respectively, with 8 bases between them. This CDR3 is CASSMWDDTEAFF. CDR3 bases: TGTGCCAGTAGTATGTGGGATGACACTGAAGCTTTCTTT.

The chain combines TRBV27 with TRBJ2-1; 9 bases are shared with TRBD2. The germline V gene encodes CDR1 MNHEY and CDR2 SMNVEV (reference sequence). After removal of 5 bases from V and 4 bases from J, the junction contained 9 bases not matched to a gene. The CDR3 has 16 residues. The chain's CDR3 is CASSPPYSGGYNEQFF. CDR3 DNA: TGTGCCAGCAGTCCCCCTTATAGCGGGGGATACAATGAGCAGTTCTTC.

The chain has TRBV30 and TRBJ2-7, with unresolved D. Looked up from germline, CDR1 is GTSNPN and CDR2 is SVGIG (reference sequence). The CDR3 sequence is 17 residues long. V lost 2 bases and J lost 2, with 22 bases in between. CDR3 in amino acids: CAWSPPDPTFRTYEQYF. In nucleotides, the CDR3 is TGTGCCTGGAGTCCACCCGACCCCACGTTTAGGACCTACGAGCAGTACTTC.

Only a few counts were recorded for this clone. This rearrangement joins TRBV14 to TRBJ1-2; TRBD1 agrees at 9 bases. The CDR3 runs 15 residues. Germline assignment: CDR1 SGHDN and CDR2 FVKESK. The trim removed 4 bases at V and 4 bases at J, leaving 7 bases unmatched. The CDR3, as DNA: TGTGCCAGCAGCCGACCGGGACAGGGATTCTATGGCTACACCTTC. Protein: CASSRPGQGFYGYTF.